Presented here are 15 T cell receptor beta chains from one specimen sequenced in a study of blood T cell repertoires in COVID-19 (TCRdb year 2020). Library preparation used the immunoSEQ multiplex PCR assay. In its TCRdb copy, this immuneACCESS table keeps in-frame sequences only and misses some clones. Where compared with another copy, unresolved V genes explain less than half of these, and the others have no known cause. This sample gives 200,000 to 300,000 clones in total; less than 90% of them show up just once. 4% to 5% of the sample comes from the top ten. The sample consisted of peripheral blood. The receptor source for this set is a man aged 55 to 70 with acute or convalescent COVID-19.

J is TRBJ2-5 and V is TRBV10-3, with TRBD2 identical over 11 bases. J was trimmed by 5 bases and V by 6 bases; bases with no gene match: 5. CDR1 is ENHRY, CDR2 SYGVKD, per germline. CDR3 length equals 14 residues. The CDR3 spells CAISLAGGQETQYF. CDR3 coding DNA: TGTGCCATCAGCTTAGCGGGGGGGCAGGAGACCCAGTACTTC.

J is TRBJ2-7 and V is TRBV28, with unresolved D. The CDR3 extends over 14 amino acids. Trimming cost V 5 bases and J 0 bases, with 11 bases left between them. Germline V lookup: CDR1 MDHEN, CDR2 SYDVKM. The CDR3 nucleotides read TGTGCCAGCAGTGAGGCGTTGGGCTCCTACGAGCAGTACTTC. Its translation is CASSEALGSYEQYF.

The chain recombines TRBV4-2 with TRBJ1-3; 8 bases align to TRBD1. The germline gives CDR1 LGHNA, CDR2 YNFKEQ. Unmatched junction bases numbered 5, after V lost 6 bases and J lost 4 bases. The CDR3 runs to 14 residues. The CDR3 loop is CASSPGTGGNTIYF. The CDR3 DNA is TGTGCCAGCAGTCCCGGGACAGGCGGAAACACCATATATTTT.

The chain combines TRBV6-5 with TRBJ2-7, with 16 bases matching TRBD2. J gave up 6 bases and V 7 bases, and 3 bases lay outside the gene matches. The germline V gene has CDR1 MNHEY and CDR2 SVGAGI. The CDR3 has 14 residues. CDR3 sequence: CASKGLAGGSEQYF. CDR3 DNA sequence: TGTGCCAGCAAGGGACTAGCGGGAGGGTCCGAGCAGTACTTC.

The chain carries TRBV4-2 and TRBJ1-1, with 7 bases lining up with TRBD1. Germline V gene sequence: CDR1 LGHNA, CDR2 YNFKEQ. V lost 4 bases to trimming and J lost 1 base; unmatched junction nucleotides: 6. The CDR3 has 15 amino acids. This chain's CDR3 is CASSLRQGANTEAFF. The CDR3 DNA reads TGTGCCAGCAGCCTACGACAGGGAGCGAACACTGAAGCTTTCTTT.

The chain uses TRBV7-6 and TRBJ1-1; D is undetermined. V was trimmed by 0 bases and J by 1 base, leaving 6 bases between them. Germline V gene lookup returns CDR1 SGHVS and CDR2 FNYEAQ. CDR3 size: 14 residues. The CDR3 DNA reads as TGTGCCAGCAGCTTAGCGCCAGGGAACACTGAAGCTTTCTTT. Protein product: CASSLAPGNTEAFF.

The V call is TRBV30, the J call TRBJ1-6; TRBD1 is a possible D gene (5 bases). This CDR3 region has 13 residues. CDR1 and CDR2 from the germline V gene are GTSNPN and SVGIG (reference sequence). Trimming took 8 bases from V and 8 from J, leaving 16 bases between them. CDR3 amino acids: CALLTEPHSPLHF. Here the CDR3 DNA reads TGTGCCCTCTTGACAGAGCCCCATTCACCCCTCCACTTT. Full variable domain (rest looked up from reference TRBV30 and TRBJ1-6): SQTIHQWPATLVQPVGSPLSLECTVEGTSNPNLYWYRQAAGRGLQLLFYSVGIGQISSEVPQNLSASRPQDRQFILSSKKLLLSDSGFYLCALLTEPHSPLHFGNGTRLTVT.

The chain employs TRBV30 and TRBJ1-2, with 8 positions matching TRBD1. The CDR3 has 13 amino acids. Germline V gene data show CDR1 as GTSNPN and CDR2 as SVGIG (reference sequence). Unmatched junction bases numbered 5, after V lost 4 bases and J lost 4 bases. This chain's CDR3 is CAWTTGTGYGYTF. The CDR3, as DNA: TGTGCCTGGACCACCGGGACAGGCTATGGCTACACCTTC.

The gene calls are TRBV11-2 and TRBJ2-7; 7 bases match TRBD2. The junction had 22 bases not matched to a gene; V was cut back by 5 bases and J by 6 bases. Germline CDR1 and CDR2: SGHAT and FQNNGV. CDR3 length equals 18 residues. The CDR3 bases are TGTGCCAGCAGCCTACTCTCCGGACTAGGGCCCCTGCCCCGCGAGCAGTACTTC. Amino acids: CASSLLSGLGPLPREQYF.

V and J are TRBV6-4 and TRBJ1-5, with a possible D match to TRBD1 (6 bases). Germline V gene data show CDR1 as MRHNA and CDR2 as SNTAGT. The ends were cut back, 2 bases at V and 11 bases at J, with 19 bases in the middle. This CDR3 contains 15 residues. The DNA of the CDR3 is TGTGCCAGCAGTGACAAGGGACATGCCAGCTGGTCCCAGCATTTT. This translates into CASSDKGHASWSQHF.

This chain links TRBV10-2 with TRBJ1-5, with a weak D call TRBD1 (6 bases). Germline CDR1 is WSHSY and CDR2 is SAAADI. Trimming took off 5 bases at V and 7 bases at J, with 24 bases between the two ends. The CDR3 is 17 amino acids. The CDR3 region has the DNA TGCGCCAGCAGTCAGACTTCGACAGGCGGGTTAGGACAGCCCCAGCATTTT. This codes for CASSQTSTGGLGQPQHF.

V gene TRBV29-1 combines with J gene TRBJ1-1; the D is unclear. Germline V CDR1 and CDR2: SQVTM, ANQGSEA. The CDR3 runs 13 residues. The V end was cut by 5 bases, the J end by 2 bases, with 12 bases between. The CDR3 protein is CSVSYGDNTEAFF. CDR3 DNA: TGCAGCGTTTCATACGGAGATAACACTGAAGCTTTCTTT.

This sequence joins TRBV10-3 and TRBJ2-5; TRBD1 agrees at 9 bases. The CDR3 sequence is 14 residues long. Trimming at V came to 8 bases and at J to 7 bases, leaving 11 bases not matched to a gene. From germline, CDR1 is ENHRY and CDR2 SYGVKD. As DNA, the CDR3 is TGTGCCATCTCCGCGGACAGGGGCGTAGGGACCCAGTACTTC. Residues: CAISADRGVGTQYF.

The chain has TRBV6-5 and TRBJ1-1, with D possibly TRBD1 on 6 matching bases. The ends were cut back, 2 bases at V and 1 base at J, with 8 bases in the middle. Germline values: CDR1 MNHEY, CDR2 SVGAGI. The CDR3 runs 14 residues. The chain's CDR3 is CASSYEGQNTEAFF. The CDR3 DNA follows: TGTGCCAGCAGTTACGAGGGACAGAACACTGAAGCTTTCTTT.

CDR3: CASSTGGRNSPLHF. The CDR3 nucleotides are TGTGCCAGCAGCACAGGGGGACGAAATTCACCCCTCCACTTT. The chain couples TRBV6-5 to TRBJ1-6; 8 nucleotides line up with TRBD1. V lost 6 bases, J lost 7 bases, and 5 bases stayed unmatched. The germline V gene encodes CDR1 MNHEY and CDR2 SVGAGI. The CDR3 sequence is 14 residues long.